The 8 T cell receptor beta chains given below trace back to one sample, sequenced in a study of technical replicates of blood from four donors. Sequencing used immunoSEQ multiplex PCR; TCRdb keeps in-frame clones, though not all of them. The sample shows about 74,000 clones, roughly 77% of them seen only once. The source material was PBMCs. These receptors originate from a human donor in good health. Some clones in this sample may be carry-over from other donors' samples.

The chain combines TRBV5-1 with TRBJ2-2, with TRBD2 matching 8 bases. V gave up 0 bases and J gave up 3 bases; unmatched junction bases: 4. This CDR3 comprises 16 residues. Germline CDR1 and CDR2: SGHRS and YFSETQ. The CDR3 DNA follows: TGCGCCAGCAGCTTGGCCCCAGCGGGGGACACCGGGGAGCTGTTTTTT. Encoded protein: CASSLAPAGDTGELFF.

The chain has TRBV4-1 and TRBJ2-1; 7 bases line up with TRBD1. CDR1 MGHRA and CDR2 YSYEKL come from the germline V gene. This CDR3 is 16 amino acids long. J lost 3 bases, V lost 4 bases, and 9 bases had no gene match. This chain's CDR3 is CASSLTGQEDYNEQFF. The CDR3 DNA is TGCGCCAGCAGCCTGACCGGACAGGAGGACTACAATGAGCAGTTCTTC.

The rearrangement uses TRBV7-9 and TRBJ2-1, with TRBD2 matching over 10 bases. The germline V gene encodes CDR1 SEHNR and CDR2 FQNEAQ (reference sequence). Germline trimming cut 3 bases from V and 8 bases from J; bases unmatched to any gene: 7. This CDR3 comprises 15 residues. This chain's CDR3 is CASSFRTSGSYEQFF. In nucleotides, the CDR3 is TGTGCCAGCAGCTTCCGGACTAGCGGTAGCTATGAGCAGTTCTTC.

The chain has TRBV5-5 and TRBJ1-4, with D possibly TRBD1 on 5 matching bases. Per the germline V gene, CDR1 is SGHKS and CDR2 is YYEKEE (reference sequence). The CDR3 is 15 residues long. Trimming stripped 0 bases from V and 4 bases from J, with 10 bases between. Written as DNA, the CDR3 is TGTGCCAGCAGCTTGGAGGGCAGGGTTAATGAAAAACTGTTTTTT. Its translation: CASSLEGRVNEKLFF.

This chain links TRBV6-1 with TRBJ2-7; 12 bases line up with TRBD2. Trimming took 10 bases from V and 3 from J; bases not matched to a gene: 1. This CDR3 region has 12 residues. Germline V gene sequence: CDR1 MNHNS, CDR2 SASEGT. CDR3 nucleotides: TGTGCCACACTAGCGGGAGGCTACGAGCAGTACTTC. Translated: CATLAGGYEQYF.

The gene calls are TRBV5-6 and TRBJ1-2; no clear D. Germline assignment: CDR1 SGHDT and CDR2 YYEEEE. V was clipped by 0 bases and J by 5 bases, with 8 bases between them. The CDR3 sequence is 13 residues long. The CDR3 region is CASSLEIRYGYTF. CDR3 in DNA: TGTGCCAGCAGCTTGGAAATCCGGTATGGCTACACCTTC.

A single count supports this clone. In DNA form, the CDR3 reads TGTGCCAGCAGGTTAGGGGGGGCCAATCAGCCCCAGCATTTT. It encodes CASRLGGANQPQHF. The chain couples TRBV2 to TRBJ1-5; D might be TRBD1 (6 bases). Germline V gives CDR1 SNHLY, CDR2 FYNNEI. This CDR3 is 14 amino acids long. The V end was cut by 6 bases, the J end by 3 bases, with 12 bases between.

J is TRBJ1-3 and V is TRBV11-3, with D uncertain. CDR1 and CDR2 (germline): SGHNT, YENEEA. The V and J ends lost 3 bases and 0 bases respectively, with 9 bases between them. This CDR3 has 15 amino acids. The DNA for the CDR3 is TGTGCCAGCAGCTTTCGGGTCCACTCTGGAAACACCATATATTTT. This gives the protein CASSFRVHSGNTIYF. Full variable domain (missing parts from reference TRBV11-3 and TRBJ1-3): EAGVVQSPRYKIIEKKQPVAFWCNPISGHNTLYWYLQNLGQGPELLIRYENEEAVDDSQLPKDRFSAERLKGVDSTLKIQPAELGDSAVYLCASSFRVHSGNTIYFGEGSWLTVV.